This T cell receptor (beta chain) was captured by sequencing in a study of blood T cell repertoires in COVID-19. Only one count was recorded for this clone. Unmatched junction bases numbered 7, after V lost 8 bases and J lost 0 bases. The germline gives CDR1 GTSNPN, CDR2 SVGIG (reference sequence). The CDR3 runs to 14 residues. Sequencing used immunoSEQ multiplex PCR; TCRdb keeps in-frame clones, though not all of them. The sample holds about 200,000 clones, roughly 94% seen once. The sequence was obtained from a man aged 25 to 45 with COVID-19, enrolled during active disease. This sequence joins TRBV30 and TRBJ1-3, with 7 bases identical to TRBD1. The sequencing input was peripheral blood. CDR3 sequence: CATPDRASGNTIYF. CDR3 bases: TGTGCCACGCCCGACAGGGCCTCTGGAAACACCATATATTTT.